A single sample is the source of the 30 T cell receptor beta chains below, sequenced in a study of blood T cells in healthy people across ages. A sample-barcoded 5' primer and a J-beta primer mix were used in a second PCR of roughly 7 to 11 cycles. TCRdb reprocessed the 5' RACE reads via MiXCR and lists one record per CDR3 protein. The sample consists of approximately 1.5 million distinct CDR3 sequences, 30% to 35% of them appearing once. The sequenced sample was blood. These receptors were obtained from a young woman in good health.

This clonotype was observed a few times. The chain carries TRBV7-9 and TRBJ2-7; 7 nucleotides align to TRBD1. Trimming at V came to 5 bases and at J to 5 bases, leaving 6 bases not matched to a gene. The CDR3 runs to 13 residues. Germline V lookup: CDR1 SEHNR, CDR2 FQNEAQ (reference sequence). CDR3 in DNA: TGTGCCAGCAGCCCCCGAGGACAGGACGAGCAGTACTTC. It is translated as CASSPRGQDEQYF.

The chain has TRBV6-2 or TRBV6-3 and TRBJ2-2; D remains unclear. This CDR3 region has 17 residues. Germline CDR1 reads MNHEY; CDR2 reads SVGEGT. V was trimmed by 2 bases and J by 2 bases, leaving 15 bases between them. CDR3 protein: CASSYPQCGVNTGELFF. DNA of the CDR3: TGTGCCAGCAGTTACCCGCAATGCGGAGTTAACACCGGGGAGCTGTTTTTT.

Ten or more counts support this clonotype. The rearrangement links TRBV5-5 to TRBJ1-2, with a weak D call TRBD1 (5 bases). The CDR3 has 13 amino acids. Trimming removed 4 bases from V and 8 bases from J, with 15 bases in between. CDR1 is SGHKS, CDR2 YYEKEE, per germline (reference sequence). CDR3: CASSTGDFVGYTF. CDR3 in DNA: TGTGCCAGCAGCACTGGGGACTTTGTGGGCTACACCTTC. The variable domain in full, completed from reference TRBV5-5 and TRBJ1-2, reads DAGVTQSPTHLIKTRGQQVTLRCSPISGHKSVSWYQQVLGQGPQFIFQYYEKEERGRGNFPDRFSARQFPNYSSELNVNALLLGDSALYLCASSTGDFVGYTFGSGTRLTVV.

V is TRBV20-1 and J is TRBJ2-4; 7 positions agree with TRBD2. V lost 7 bases to trimming and J lost 0 bases; unmatched junction nucleotides: 15. The V gene's germline CDR1 is DFQATT and CDR2 SNEGSKA (reference sequence). The CDR3 extends over 17 amino acids. The chain's CDR3 is CSGEDVKRGLAKNIQYF. The CDR3 DNA is TGCAGTGGAGAGGATGTCAAGCGGGGACTAGCCAAAAACATTCAGTACTTC.

Comment on this clonotype: A junction boundary mismatches the germline segment, possibly from a read error. This chain connects TRBV3-1 to TRBJ2-5; 7 nucleotides align to TRBD1. CDR1 is LGHDT and CDR2 is YNNKEL in the germline V gene (reference sequence). The CDR3 totals 20 residues. Here the CDR3 DNA reads TGTGCCGGCAGCCATCTACAGGGGCCGGGGAAGTCGCCGGGACAAGAGACCCAGTACTTC. Amino acid sequence: CAGSHLQGPGKSPGQETQYF.

The chain links TRBV15 to TRBJ1-1; no reliable D call. The CDR3 has 14 amino acids. The germline V gene encodes CDR1 LNHNV and CDR2 YYDKDF (reference sequence). Trimming removed 3 bases at V and 1 base at J, with 9 bases between. For the CDR3, the DNA is TGTGCCACCAGCAGTGCACAGACGAACACTGAAGCTTTCTTT. It codes for CATSSAQTNTEAFF.

In this sample, this clonotype turned up a few times. V usage is TRBV10-2 and J usage is TRBJ2-7, with TRBD1 as a possible D gene (5 bases). V dropped 3 bases and J dropped 2 bases, with 11 bases sitting between them. CDR3 length equals 14 residues. CDR1 is WSHSY and CDR2 is SAAADI in the germline V gene. The CDR3 region is CASSDARAAYEQYF. The CDR3 DNA reads TGCGCCAGCAGTGATGCCAGGGCTGCCTACGAGCAGTACTTC.

Remarks on this clonotype: This sequence may be a read error, since a much larger clone differs from it by one base. The rearrangement uses TRBV10-3 and TRBJ1-2; the D gene is possibly TRBD1 (5 bases). The CDR3 runs to 14 residues. The V end lost 5 bases, the J end lost 1 base, and 11 bases lay between the germline ends. Germline V gene lookup returns CDR1 ENHRY and CDR2 SYGVKD. The CDR3 DNA follows: TGTGCCATCAGTAGTGGACACGTTAACTATGGCTACACCTTC. This encodes CAISSGHVNYGYTF.

This clonotype was recorded a few times. V gene TRBV29-1 combines with J gene TRBJ2-7, with D possibly TRBD2 on 6 matching bases. With 4 bases removed from V and 6 bases from J, the gap between germline ends came to 25 bases. The germline V gene encodes CDR1 SQVTM and CDR2 ANQGSEA. This CDR3 has 16 residues. The CDR3 loop reads CSVGRGGGGLGREQYF. DNA for the CDR3: TGCAGCGTTGGCCGGGGAGGAGGAGGACTTGGCCGCGAGCAGTACTTC.

CDR3 DNA: TGTGCCAGCACCCCAGCGGAGGGATCGGCTTTCCGGGAGCAGTACTTC. Its translation: CASTPAEGSAFREQYF. This rearrangement joins TRBV11-1 to TRBJ2-7; TRBD2 might be the D (6 bases). The CDR3 has 16 amino acids. V was pared by 7 bases and J by 7 bases, with 26 bases between. Germline assignment: CDR1 SGHAT and CDR2 FQDESV (reference sequence). The entire variable domain, with the rest obtained from reference TRBV11-1 and TRBJ2-7, is as follows: EAEVAQSPRYKITEKSQAVAFWCDPISGHATLYWYRQILGQGPELLVQFQDESVVDDSQLPKDRFSAERLKGVDSTLKIQPAELGDSAMYLCASTPAEGSAFREQYFGPGTRLTVT.

This clonotype was found many times. The chain recombines TRBV10-3 with TRBJ2-1; 12 nucleotides line up with TRBD2. V lost 4 bases to trimming and J lost 2 bases; unmatched junction nucleotides: 3. Germline values: CDR1 ENHRY, CDR2 SYGVKD. The length of the CDR3 is 16 residues. The CDR3 sequence is CAISVRTSGTYNEQFF. As DNA, the CDR3 is TGTGCCATCAGTGTCAGGACTAGCGGGACCTACAATGAGCAGTTCTTC.

The chain links TRBV27 to TRBJ2-5, with 7 positions matching TRBD1. TRBJ2-7 explains the end of the DNA better; the J call may be wrong. Germline V CDR1 and CDR2: MNHEY, SMNVEV (reference sequence). CDR3 size: 10 residues. The CDR3 loop is CASGQVEQYF. The CDR3 DNA reads TGTGCCAGCGGACAGGTCGAGCAGTACTTC.

The rearrangement joins TRBV5-4 to TRBJ2-7; 13 bases map to TRBD2. J gave up 2 bases and V 10 bases, and 9 bases lay outside the gene matches. The CDR3 loop spans 15 amino acids. The germline gives CDR1 SGHNT, CDR2 YYREEE (reference sequence). The CDR3 is CAFHELAGGTYEQYF. The CDR3 bases are TGTGCCTTCCATGAACTAGCGGGGGGGACCTACGAGCAGTACTTC.

V gene TRBV9 combines with J gene TRBJ1-4, with D perhaps TRBD1 (5 bases). The CDR3 loop spans 15 amino acids. Germline-derived CDR1 and CDR2 are SGDLS and YYNGEE. With 3 bases removed from V and 4 bases from J, the gap between germline ends came to 13 bases. CDR3 in amino acids: CASSATGVINEKLFF. The CDR3 DNA reads as TGTGCCAGCAGCGCCACAGGAGTTATTAATGAAAAACTGTTTTTT.

The chain recombines TRBV7-9 with TRBJ2-7, with no clear D. Germline lookup yields CDR1 SEHNR and CDR2 FQNEAQ (reference sequence). Trimming shortened V by 6 bases and J by 5 bases, and 11 bases separated the two germline ends. The CDR3 is 12 residues long. This chain's CDR3 is CASSSGPDEQYF. CDR3 nucleotide sequence: TGTGCCAGCAGTTCCGGACCCGACGAGCAGTACTTC.

The chain employs TRBV28 and TRBJ2-5; D call uncertain. Trimming pared 2 bases from V and 5 bases from J, leaving 12 bases between. In germline, CDR1 is MDHEN, CDR2 SYDVKM. This CDR3 is built from 14 residues. The CDR3 sequence: CASSLGERRETQYF. The CDR3, as DNA: TGTGCCAGCAGTTTAGGGGAACGACGGGAGACCCAGTACTTC.

This clonotype was detected many times. CDR3 DNA: TGTGCCAGCAGACACGGGACTAGCGGGAGTCGATCCTACGAGCAGTACTTC. This encodes CASRHGTSGSRSYEQYF. The chain joins TRBV6-2 or TRBV6-3 to TRBJ2-7, with 14 positions matching TRBD2. V was pared by 6 bases and J by 1 base, with 8 bases of the junction left unmatched. Germline values: CDR1 MNHEY, CDR2 SVGEGT. CDR3 length equals 17 residues.

This clonotype came up a few times. DNA for the CDR3: TGTGCCAGCAGCCTCCGGGACAGACCCCATTGGGGCTATGGCTACACCTTC. It specifies CASSLRDRPHWGYGYTF. V and J are TRBV11-2 and TRBJ1-2, with 7 positions matching TRBD1. With 5 bases clipped from V and 4 bases from J, the junction kept 16 bases outside the gene matches. Germline V gives CDR1 SGHAT, CDR2 FQNNGV. The CDR3 sequence is 17 residues long.

This chain links TRBV12-3 or TRBV12-4 with TRBJ2-4; D gene uncertain. Trimming cost V 7 bases and J 5 bases, with 12 bases left between them. The CDR3 is made up of 13 amino acids. The CDR3 sequence is CASNFGSQNIQYF. The CDR3, as DNA: TGTGCCAGCAATTTCGGCAGTCAAAACATTCAGTACTTC.

Remarks on this clonotype: One base away lies a much larger clone, so this may be a sequencing read error. V gene TRBV29-1 combines with J gene TRBJ2-5; 7 bases align to TRBD1. This CDR3 has 12 residues. Trimming removed 7 bases from V and 1 base from J; junction bases left unmatched: 3. CDR1 is SQVTM and CDR2 is ANQGSEA in the germline V gene. This CDR3 reads CSGQGAQETQYF. The CDR3 bases are TGCAGCGGACAGGGAGCCCAAGAGACCCAGTACTTC.

There are many counts of this clonotype. The chain links TRBV20-1 to TRBJ2-1; D ambiguous. The V end lost 0 bases, the J end lost 7 bases, and 1 base lay between the germline ends. CDR1 is DFQATT and CDR2 is SNEGSKA in the germline V gene (reference sequence). This CDR3 spans 10 amino acids. The CDR3 spells CSARDNEQFF. The CDR3 nucleotides are TGCAGTGCTAGAGATAATGAGCAGTTCTTC.

V gene TRBV6-6 combines with J gene TRBJ1-2, with TRBD1 identical over 8 bases. The CDR3 covers 14 residues. CDR1 is MNHNY and CDR2 is SVGAGI in the germline V gene (reference sequence). V dropped 2 bases and J dropped 7; count of bases not matched to a gene: 6. The CDR3 DNA reads TGTGCCAGCAGTTACCTGGACAGGGTTGGTGGCTACACCTTC. Encoded protein: CASSYLDRVGGYTF.

CDR3 region: CASSPDGGGPTGELFF. The CDR3 DNA is TGTGCCAGCAGCCCCGACGGGGGGGGCCCCACCGGGGAGCTGTTTTTT. This chain uses TRBV27 with TRBJ2-2; the match to TRBD2 covers 8 bases. Germline values: CDR1 MNHEY, CDR2 SMNVEV (reference sequence). V lost 6 bases to trimming and J lost 4 bases; unmatched junction nucleotides: 10. The CDR3 covers 16 residues.

This clonotype has a handful of counts. V gene TRBV20-1 combines with J gene TRBJ1-5; D is unclear. CDR3 length: 13 amino acids. Trimming took off 3 bases at V and 7 bases at J, with 13 bases between the two ends. Germline lookup yields CDR1 DFQATT and CDR2 SNEGSKA (reference sequence). CDR3 DNA: TGCAGTGCTAGGAGCGGGGAGAGACAGCCCCAGCATTTT. This encodes CSARSGERQPQHF.

CDR3 amino acids: CASNRLGVLTYNEQFF. As DNA, the CDR3 is TGTGCCAGCAACCGATTAGGGGTTTTAACCTACAATGAGCAGTTCTTC. The V call is TRBV14, the J call TRBJ2-1; TRBD1 is a possible D gene (5 bases). Per the germline V gene, CDR1 is SGHDN and CDR2 is FVKESK. The V gene lost 7 bases and the J gene lost 2 bases, with 18 bases spanning the gap. The CDR3 extends over 16 amino acids.

V usage is TRBV3-1 and J usage is TRBJ2-1; 8 bases match TRBD2. This CDR3 has 15 residues. V trimming: 1 base; J trimming: 7 bases; junction bases outside the gene matches: 6. The V gene's germline CDR1 is LGHDT and CDR2 YNNKEL (reference sequence). The CDR3 DNA reads as TGTGCCAGCAGCCAAGTCCCAAGCGGGGGTAATGAGCAGTTCTTC. It yields the protein CASSQVPSGGNEQFF.

The chain couples TRBV6-1 to TRBJ1-5; 7 bases fit TRBD1. Per germline, CDR1 MNHNS and CDR2 SASEGT. This CDR3 region has 14 residues. With V trimmed by 6 bases and J by 4 bases, 6 bases remained unmatched. CDR3 coding DNA: TGTGCCAGCAGAACAGGGGCTGGAAATCAGCCCCAGCATTTT. This translates into CASRTGAGNQPQHF.

The genes are TRBV4-1 and TRBJ2-5; D might be TRBD1 or TRBD2, each matching 5 bases. The CDR3 is made up of 15 amino acids. Per germline, CDR1 MGHRA and CDR2 YSYEKL. Trimming stripped 1 base from V and 9 bases from J, with 18 bases between. The CDR3: CASSQGVSGTEAQYF. The CDR3, as DNA: TGCGCCAGCAGCCAAGGGGTTTCGGGGACGGAGGCCCAGTACTTC.

In this sample, this clonotype turned up a few times. The chain joins TRBV20-1 to TRBJ1-2, with no clear D. The germline V gene encodes CDR1 DFQATT and CDR2 SNEGSKA (reference sequence). This CDR3 is built from 12 residues. V was cut by 2 bases and J by 4 bases, with 8 bases left in between. CDR3 in DNA: TGCAGTGCTAGACCCCAGTCCTATGGCTACACCTTC. This encodes CSARPQSYGYTF.

In this sample, this clonotype turned up a few times. The V and J genes are TRBV7-2 and TRBJ2-5; either TRBD1 or TRBD2 may supply D (5 bases each). From germline, CDR1 is SGHTA and CDR2 FQGNSA. V lost 5 bases and J 3 bases, leaving 22 bases between the germline ends. The CDR3 is 17 residues long. The CDR3 reads CASSQWGLGGPKETQYF. Written as DNA, the CDR3 is TGTGCCAGCAGCCAATGGGGCCTTGGGGGTCCGAAAGAGACCCAGTACTTC.